This record covers a single T cell receptor (beta chain). This clone was seen a few times. Its antigen is still unknown. No base qualities exist here, and no much larger clone lies one base off it. The method was the immunoSEQ multiplex PCR assay. For the multiplex PCR, a mixture combining 60 forward primers for TCR Vbeta segments and 13 reverse primers for TCR Jbeta segments was used. Amplification of the CDR3 region of rearranged TCR beta genes was performed with a multiplex PCR assay on genomic DNA. The Illumina HiSeq System was used to sequence the amplified TCR beta libraries as 87-base-pair reads. The authors' analysis ran thus. A later analysis tallied some 79 million unique TCR beta chains across the 640 or so repertoires, and approximately 9.9 million of those chains were shared by two or more donors. Raw reads were error-corrected and collapsed into unique sequences with a nearest-neighbor algorithm that merged closely related sequences to remove PCR and sequencing errors. To assign V, D and J gene segments, CDR3 sequences were aligned to IMGT reference sequences. Each retained sequence needed at least a six-nucleotide match to both a V gene segment and a J gene segment. A rearrangement counted as productive if the CDR3 had no stop codons and remained in frame with V and J, and every other rearrangement counted as non-productive. Following IMGT convention, CDR3 was defined as the stretch from the second conserved V-encoded cysteine up to the conserved J-encoded phenylalanine. The earlier analysis of 550 to 650 of the donors excluded any sequence lacking an unambiguous match to a single V gene segment. In an earlier analysis of 587 of the donors, V segments were called functional above 56.7% productive rearrangements and were called segregating when the between-donor standard deviation exceeded 5%. To diagnose cytomegalovirus status from the catalog of TCR beta chain sequences, a statistical classification framework was built. In a later analysis, V and J genes were assigned by comparing TCR nucleotide sequences against IMGT/GENE-DB human TR gene sequences. In a later analysis, CDR3 sequences and most-parsimonious VDJ recombination scenarios were assigned using the TCRdist pipeline. In a later analysis, every TCR beta chain was defined by the combination of its CDR3 amino acid sequence and its V-gene family, and reads without a unique V-gene family were dropped. A later analysis removed several hundred highly shared, low-generation-probability nucleotide sequences to deal with suspected cross-contamination and a sequencing artifact. A later analysis calculated a clonal expansion index for each public chain from normalized within-repertoire ranks of inferred template counts. In a later analysis, generation probabilities were computed with a VDJ recombination model fitted to out-of-frame rearrangements, and the resulting probabilities were checked against IGoR. Hypergeometric tests were used in a later analysis to score TCR-TCR, TCR-HLA and TCR-CMV co-occurrence, with a repertoire-size bias correction applied to the TCR pairs. A later analysis estimated false discovery rates by permuting HLA or CMV assignments 20 times. In a later analysis, co-occurring TCRs were grouped with DBSCAN, and TCRdist sequence similarity was added when clustering was performed within HLA-allele-positive subsets. For co-occurrence clustering, repertoires with fewer than 30,000 or more than 120,000 public chains were excluded, along with five or six repertoires with anomalous nucleotide sharing. The source is immuneACCESS, and TCRdb retained only in-frame sequences with V and J called. Part of the clones is not carried over; for the studies checked, unresolved V genes explain less than half of this, and the remainder is unexplained. The V and J calls and the clone size are those of that table, but D and trimming were determined from the DNA. The sample table shows 130,000 to 150,000 clones, and around 84% are seen once. The biggest ten clones account for over 2.5% of the sample.

Trimming costs V 0 bases and J 15 bases, and their ends lie 12 bases apart. Via the germline V gene (reference sequence), CDR1 is MNHNY and CDR2 SVGAGI. Inclusive of the bounding cysteine and phenylalanine, the CDR3 is 12 residues long. Just CDR3 DNA is preserved here, 36 bases in frame from base 1. The data were taken from a study of cytomegalovirus exposure and HLA in healthy donors (dated by TCRdb to 2016 to 2017). Turning to the overall study: An earlier analysis of several hundred of the donors reported 250 to 350 Gb of sequence data and around 120 million unique TCR beta sequences obtained from some 200 million T cells. Roughly 300 gigabases of sequencing data and 70 million to 100 million unique TCR sequences were included in an early release covering about 620 HLA-typed donors. Of the 398 genotyped donors, roughly 80% fell in the genetic ancestry cluster associated with self-reported Caucasian donors. The study aimed to test whether cataloging public T cell receptors could reveal signatures of past pathogen exposure. The study used immunosequencing to profile the T cell repertoires of approximately 690 subjects and linked those repertoires to cytomegalovirus serostatus. Besides the first cohort of about 730 subjects, a separate validation cohort made up of over a hundred different subjects was used. To predict cytomegalovirus infection status, the study combined high-throughput TCR immunosequencing, statistical association of individual TCRs with disease status, and machine learning. A later analysis re-analyzed previously published TCR beta repertoires from about 730 donors and added high-resolution HLA genotyping to study TCR occurrence patterns. In the later analysis, no new phenotypic data were used to find candidate immune exposures; instead, reliance was placed on TCR beta sequences and their occurrence across donors. An earlier analysis of about 600 of the donors used high-throughput TCR beta sequencing to judge whether each TCR beta V gene segment behaved as functional or pseudogenic. Alongside the repertoire data, information on donor age, sex, ethnicity and CMV serostatus was compiled. A later genetic analysis used genome-wide SNP genotypes for about 60% of the roughly 700 donors, treating that subset as a discovery cohort. All discovery cohort repertoires had been generated using a single sequencing platform. Both class I and class II loci were covered by HLA typing, at four-digit resolution. Typing coverage differed by locus: A, B, C, DRB1 and DQB1 were typed in roughly 620-630 donors, DQA1 in roughly 500, DPA1 in 600 to 610, and DPB1 in 450 to 490. Because of strong linkage in the cohort, roughly five DR-DQ haplotypes were treated as single units for association and clustering. Among about 400 genotyped donors of the cohort, an average of around 250,000 unique TCR beta nucleotide sequences was sequenced per donor, of which approximately 18% were non-productive.

In total, 666 healthy bone marrow donors made up the cohort. Cohort members were all nominally healthy when sampled, although unrecorded immune exposures were likely present. The donor was CMV seropositive and was included in the group of approximately 310 seropositive cohort members. A peripheral blood sample was collected from each donor, and TCR beta sequencing was performed on peripheral blood mononuclear cells. The Qiagen DNeasy Blood Extraction Kit was used to extract genomic DNA from the blood cell samples. Results and caveats for the whole study, not just this receptor: In the study, about 150 TCR beta chains were listed as associated with cytomegalovirus. Correlated functional status among segregating V segments might be attributable to linkage disequilibrium, but an unknown experimental factor could not be ruled out. It was suggested by the authors that the approach could potentially be generalized to other disease states and immunological phenotypes. In a later analysis, most CMV-associated TCR beta chains were found to appear HLA-restricted, with HLA associations seemingly driven largely by CMV exposure. In a later genetic analysis, fewer N-insertions in productive TCRs were reported among donors in an Asian-associated ancestry cluster than the approximately 630-donor mean. Over 15 rarely observed V segments, including chromosome 9 orphons, were excluded from the earlier analysis of some 590 of the donors because counts were too low. A later analysis found that HLA-associated TCR beta chains were more clonally expanded and had lower generation probabilities than equally common non-associated chains. A cluster of highly shared sequence variants was judged likely to be a technical artifact of the sequencing pipeline. Some IMGT-functional V segments, including TRBV6-2 and TRBV6-3, could not be distinguished by the 87-base-pair reads and were therefore excluded. In an earlier analysis of approximately 590 of the donors, most TCR beta V segments appeared in productive rearrangements about 90% or about 30% of the time, broadly matching IMGT annotations. Sequencing depth was assumed to be roughly uniform across donors in the presence/absence analyses, though that assumption may not hold. Three of the identified cytomegalovirus-associated TCR beta chains were confirmed in vitro to be specific for cytomegalovirus antigens. HLA typing was unavailable for some donors at each locus, so association tests used only the typed subset. In a later analysis, some 18,000 TCR beta sequences were associated with specific HLA alleles at a false discovery rate of 0.05. A later analysis reported that several top co-occurrence clusters appeared linked to parvovirus B19, influenza, CMV and Epstein-Barr virus. When HLA alleles, especially DR and DQ, strongly co-occurred, attributing TCR associations to individual alleles was difficult. For the cohort, immune exposure information was limited to CMV serostatus. Only TCR beta chains were sequenced in this cohort, and the absence of alpha or paired-chain data limited detectable features. In a later analysis, TCR association rates were found to vary across HLA loci, with the most associated TCRs seen for DRB1 alleles and the fewest for HLA-C alleles. A further reported finding was that TCR beta sequences accurately predicted the HLA-A and HLA-B alleles for most subjects in the first cohort. A later genetic analysis associated a missense DCLRE1C variant with V-gene and J-gene trimming of TCR beta chains, and an independent cohort replicated the association. Most TCR sequences were observed very rarely across donors, whereas some public TCRs were present in many individuals. In both the original and validation cohorts, the classifier was reported to diagnose cytomegalovirus status with high specificity and sensitivity.

The rearrangement combines TRBV6-6 with TRBJ2-1; the D gene lacks a confident call. The origin of this receptor is a man aged 35 to 55 in good health and CMV-seropositive. Sequencing used PBMCs. The CDR3 has the sequence CASSYSVGGSFF. The sequence in DNA is TGTGCCAGCAGTTACTCGGTAGGCGGATCGTTCTTC.